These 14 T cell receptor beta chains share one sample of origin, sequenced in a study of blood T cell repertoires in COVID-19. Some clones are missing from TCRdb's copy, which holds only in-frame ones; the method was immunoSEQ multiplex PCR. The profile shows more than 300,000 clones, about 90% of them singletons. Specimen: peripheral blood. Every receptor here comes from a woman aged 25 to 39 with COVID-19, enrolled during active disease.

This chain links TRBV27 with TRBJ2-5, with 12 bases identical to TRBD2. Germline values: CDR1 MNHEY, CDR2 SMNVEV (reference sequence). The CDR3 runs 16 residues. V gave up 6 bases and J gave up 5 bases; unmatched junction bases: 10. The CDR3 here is CASRRLAGEMRETQYF. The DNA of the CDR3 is TGTGCCAGCAGGAGACTAGCGGGGGAAATGCGGGAGACCCAGTACTTC.

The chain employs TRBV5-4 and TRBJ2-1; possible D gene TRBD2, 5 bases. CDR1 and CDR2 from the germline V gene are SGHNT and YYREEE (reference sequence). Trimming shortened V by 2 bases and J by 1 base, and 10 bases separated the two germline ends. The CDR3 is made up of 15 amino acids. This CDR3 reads CASSFRGRSYNEQFF. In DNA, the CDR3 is TGTGCCAGCAGCTTTCGGGGAAGGTCCTACAATGAGCAGTTCTTC.

The chain's CDR3 is CAISAGTSAYEQYV. CDR3 nucleotide sequence: TGTGCCATCAGCGCCGGGACTAGCGCCTACGAGCAGTACGTC. The J gene is TRBJ2-7, the V gene TRBV10-3, with 10 bases lining up with TRBD2. The V gene end was trimmed by 6 bases and the J gene end by 2 bases; junction bases not matched to a gene: 4. Germline loops: CDR1 ENHRY, CDR2 SYGVKD. This CDR3 spans 14 amino acids.

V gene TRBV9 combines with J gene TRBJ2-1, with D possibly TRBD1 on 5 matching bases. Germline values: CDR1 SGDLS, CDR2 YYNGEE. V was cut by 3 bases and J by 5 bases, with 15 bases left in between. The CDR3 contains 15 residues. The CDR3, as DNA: TGTGCCAGCAGCGCTGGGGCTTTAGTAAACAATGAGCAGTTCTTC. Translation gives CASSAGALVNNEQFF.

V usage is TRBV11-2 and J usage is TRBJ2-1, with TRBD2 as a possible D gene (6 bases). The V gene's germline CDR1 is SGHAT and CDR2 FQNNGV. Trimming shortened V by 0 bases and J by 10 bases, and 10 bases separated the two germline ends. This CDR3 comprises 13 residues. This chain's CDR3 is CASSLDRGLEQFF. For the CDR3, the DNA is TGTGCCAGCAGCTTAGATAGGGGACTCGAGCAGTTCTTC. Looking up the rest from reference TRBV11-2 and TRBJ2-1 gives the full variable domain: EAGVAQSPRYKIIEKRQSVAFWCNPISGHATLYWYQQILGQGPKLLIQFQNNGVVDDSQLPKDRFSAERLKGVDSTLKIQPAKLEDSAVYLCASSLDRGLEQFFGPGTRLTVL.

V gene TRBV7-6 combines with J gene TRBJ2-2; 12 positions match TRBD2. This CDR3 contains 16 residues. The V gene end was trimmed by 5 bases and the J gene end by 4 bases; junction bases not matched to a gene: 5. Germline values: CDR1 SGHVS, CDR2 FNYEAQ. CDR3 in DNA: TGTGCCAGCAGCGCACTAGCGGGGGGATCCACCGGGGAGCTGTTTTTT. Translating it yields CASSALAGGSTGELFF.

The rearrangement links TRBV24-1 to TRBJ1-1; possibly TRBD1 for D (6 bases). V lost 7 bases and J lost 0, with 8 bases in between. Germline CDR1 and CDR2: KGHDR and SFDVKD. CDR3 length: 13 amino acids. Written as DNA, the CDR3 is TGTGCCACCAGGGACAGTTTGAACACTGAAGCTTTCTTT. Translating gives CATRDSLNTEAFF.

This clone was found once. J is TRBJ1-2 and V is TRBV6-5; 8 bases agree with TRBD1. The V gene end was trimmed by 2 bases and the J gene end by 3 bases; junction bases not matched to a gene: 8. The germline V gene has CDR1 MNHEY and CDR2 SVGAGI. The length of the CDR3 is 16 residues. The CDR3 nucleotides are TGTGCCAGCAGTTACCCGACGGACAGGGTGGACTATGGCTACACCTTC. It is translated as CASSYPTDRVDYGYTF.

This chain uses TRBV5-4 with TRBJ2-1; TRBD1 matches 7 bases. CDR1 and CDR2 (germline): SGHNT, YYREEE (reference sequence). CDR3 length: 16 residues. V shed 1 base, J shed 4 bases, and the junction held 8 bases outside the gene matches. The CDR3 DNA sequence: TGTGCCAGCAGCTTGCGGGGACAGTTGATGTACAATGAGCAGTTCTTC. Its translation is CASSLRGQLMYNEQFF. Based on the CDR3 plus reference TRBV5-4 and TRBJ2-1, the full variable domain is ETGVTQSPTHLIKTRGQQVTLRCSSQSGHNTVSWYQQALGQGPQFIFQYYREEENGRGNFPPRFSGLQFPNYSSELNVNALELDDSALYLCASSLRGQLMYNEQFFGPGTRLTVL.

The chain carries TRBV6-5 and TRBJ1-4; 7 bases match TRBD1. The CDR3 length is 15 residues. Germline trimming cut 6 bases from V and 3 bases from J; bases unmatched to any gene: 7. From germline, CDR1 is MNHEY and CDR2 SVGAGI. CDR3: CASRTLRGANEKLFF. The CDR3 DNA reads TGTGCCAGCAGAACCCTCAGGGGGGCTAATGAAAAACTGTTTTTT.

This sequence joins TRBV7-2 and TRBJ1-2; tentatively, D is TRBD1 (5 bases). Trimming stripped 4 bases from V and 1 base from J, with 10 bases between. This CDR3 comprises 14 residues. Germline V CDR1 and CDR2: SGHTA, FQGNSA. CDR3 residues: CASSSWDFNYGYTF. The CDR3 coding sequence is TGTGCCAGCAGCTCTTGGGACTTTAACTATGGCTACACCTTC.

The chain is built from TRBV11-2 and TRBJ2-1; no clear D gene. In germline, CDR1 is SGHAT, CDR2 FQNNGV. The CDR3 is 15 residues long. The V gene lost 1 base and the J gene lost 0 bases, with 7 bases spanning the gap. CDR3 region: CASSLGWSSYNEQFF. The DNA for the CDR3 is TGTGCCAGCAGCTTAGGTTGGAGCTCCTACAATGAGCAGTTCTTC.

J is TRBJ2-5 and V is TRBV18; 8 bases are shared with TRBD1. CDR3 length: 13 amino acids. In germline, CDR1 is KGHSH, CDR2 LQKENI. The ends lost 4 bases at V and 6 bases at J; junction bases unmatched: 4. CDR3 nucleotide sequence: TGTGCCAGCTCACGGGACAGGCAAAAGACCCAGTACTTC. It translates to CASSRDRQKTQYF.

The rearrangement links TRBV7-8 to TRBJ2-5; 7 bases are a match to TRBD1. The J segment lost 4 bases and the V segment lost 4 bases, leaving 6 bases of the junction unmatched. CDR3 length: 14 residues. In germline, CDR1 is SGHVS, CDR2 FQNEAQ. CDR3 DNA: TGTGCCAGCAGCTCCCTGACAGGGTTAGAGACCCAGTACTTC. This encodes CASSSLTGLETQYF. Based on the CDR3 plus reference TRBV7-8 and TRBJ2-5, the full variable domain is GAGVSQSPRYKVAKRGQDVALRCDPISGHVSLFWYQQALGQGPEFLTYFQNEAQLDKSGLPSDRFFAERPEGSVSTLKIQRTQQEDSAVYLCASSSLTGLETQYFGPGTRLLVL.